The present T cell receptor beta chain was sequenced within a study of tumor-infiltrating lymphocytes in primary liver carcinoma. Study-wide background: Productive TCRbeta reads per sample were roughly 3.5 to 7.5 million, not differing by tissue. Notes on the study in general: Reduced overlap was seen in tumor-adjacent and tumor-blood pairs versus tumor region pairs. Top-250-clone fractions were significantly higher in tumors than in blood (p = 0.039).

V was pared by 6 bases and J by 4 bases, with 8 bases of the junction left unmatched. From germline, CDR1 is SGHVS and CDR2 FQNEAQ. This CDR3 is 15 amino acids long. Scientists recovered RNA and DNA together from around 20-30 mg of unsorted bulk tissue. Total RNA amounting to 450 to 500 ng was the source from which TCR beta cDNA was made with a constant-region primer. ARM-PCR was slightly modified, and three nested multiplex PCR rounds with it gave rise to the TCR beta libraries. TRBV1-TRBV30 forward and Cbeta reverse primers drove the first two approximately 10-cycle rounds. TCRdb re-called the multiplex PCR reads through MiXCR, storing one row per CDR3 protein. Here the sample spans 85,000 to 100,000 distinct CDR3 sequences, 68% being singletons. This clonotype was picked up many times. Its target is unknown.

This rearrangement joins TRBV7-8 to TRBJ2-1; 8 bases fit TRBD2. This receptor was obtained from a man aged 35-49 years with primary liver carcinoma and hepatitis B virus infection. Sample: tumor-adjacent normal liver tissue. Here the CDR3 DNA reads TGTGCCAGCAGACCGACCGGCGGGGGGTACAATGAGCAGTTCTTC. This gives the protein CASRPTGGGYNEQFF. The full variable domain, completed using reference TRBV7-8 and TRBJ2-1, is GAGVSQSPRYKVAKRGQDVALRCDPISGHVSLFWYQQALGQGPEFLTYFQNEAQLDKSGLPSDRFFAERPEGSVSTLKIQRTQQEDSAVYLCASRPTGGGYNEQFFGPGTRLTVL.